This T cell receptor (beta chain) stems from a study of identical twins. General study findings and limits: Sharing of beta out-of-frame sequences by twins showed a weaker excess. Out-of-frame alpha sequences common to twins exhibited an excess of low generation probability. Zero-insertion analyses could be partly confounded by invariant MAIT and iNKT cells.

This CDR3 region has 16 residues. V was clipped by 5 bases and J by 4 bases, with 21 bases between them. A universal primer site was created by template switching, with the cDNA bearing unique molecular identifiers. TCRdb re-called the 5' RACE reads with MiXCR, one entry per CDR3 protein. The sample has hundreds of thousands of distinct CDR3 sequences; over 5% are singletons. This clonotype appeared many times. Its antigen is still unknown. This clonotype originated in a man aged 18 to 30 in good health. The sequencing sample was made of naive T cells sorted from blood. The chain links TRBV12-3 or TRBV12-4 to TRBJ2-7; D is perhaps TRBD1 or TRBD2 (7 bases each). The CDR3 loop reads CASSGGAAQGGYEQYF. CDR3 nucleotide sequence: TGTGCCAGCAGTGGGGGAGCCGCGCAGGGGGGGTACGAGCAGTACTTC.